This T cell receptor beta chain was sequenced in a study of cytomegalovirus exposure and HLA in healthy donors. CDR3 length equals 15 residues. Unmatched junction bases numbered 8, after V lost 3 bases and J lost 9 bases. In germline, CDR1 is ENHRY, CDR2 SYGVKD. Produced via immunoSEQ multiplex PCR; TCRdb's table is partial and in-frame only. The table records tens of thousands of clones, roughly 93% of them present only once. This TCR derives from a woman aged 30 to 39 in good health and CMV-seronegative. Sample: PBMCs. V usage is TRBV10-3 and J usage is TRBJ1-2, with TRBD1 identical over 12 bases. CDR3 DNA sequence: TGTGCCATCAGTGATTTGGGGACAGGGGGCTCTAGCTACACCTTC. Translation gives CAISDLGTGGSSYTF.